Given below is one T cell receptor beta chain in context. The data derive from a study of blood T cell repertoires in COVID-19. Across the study: Samples representing acute and convalescent COVID-19 were sourced from the United States, Italy and Spain. Nucleic acid was either cDNA or gDNA, and it came from T cells, B-cell-depleted T cells, or PBMCs.

Authors' processing steps: For nucleated cells, counts were estimated from reference gene primer amplification. The assay was immunoSEQ multiplex PCR, and TCRdb's table has in-frame clones only and misses some. That table is the source of V, J and clone size, and D and trimming were worked out from the DNA. The sample shows about 73,000 clones, over 75% of them seen only once. Germline trimming cut 8 bases from V and 5 bases from J; bases unmatched to any gene: 17. CDR1 MDHEN and CDR2 SYDVKM come from the germline V gene. The length of the CDR3 is 17 residues. The sample comprised peripheral blood. This TCR was sampled from a woman aged 55-69 years with acute or convalescent COVID-19. V is TRBV28 and J is TRBJ2-1, with 8 bases lining up with TRBD2. The CDR3: CASSGGGLPLPHNEQFF. Written as DNA, the CDR3 is TGTGCCAGCTCCGGGGGGGGCCTGCCATTGCCCCACAATGAGCAGTTCTTC.